The present entry profiles one T cell receptor beta chain with its context. No antigen is known for it. The data belong to a study of CD8 T cells in ankylosing spondylitis. Germline-derived CDR1 and CDR2 are MGHRA and YSYEKL. The CDR3 sequence is 15 residues long. The V segment lost 4 bases and the J segment 1 base; nucleotides outside the gene matches: 7. TCRdb redid the calling of the 5' RACE reads with MiXCR, one entry per CDR3 protein. This table has 330,000 or so distinct CDR3 sequences, 7.5% to 9% appearing once. Study-level findings and limits: A TCR beta motif made of several highly homologous variants seemed typical of ankylosing spondylitis blood.

This rearrangement joins TRBV4-1 to TRBJ2-7, with 7 bases aligning to TRBD1. The sequence was collected from a male donor with ankylosing spondylitis. Sequenced input: blood, either unsorted or a sorted T cell fraction (not recorded which). The CDR3 sequence is CASSLATGASYEQYF. The DNA of the CDR3 is TGCGCCAGCAGCCTCGCTACAGGGGCTTCCTACGAGCAGTACTTC.